This T cell receptor (beta chain) came from a study of neurological immune-mediated disorders. TCRdb itself ran the 5' RACE reads through MiXCR, one entry per CDR3 protein. This sample has roughly 39,000 distinct CDR3 sequences, with approximately 5% found just once. This CDR3 contains 14 residues. V dropped 8 bases and J dropped 3 bases, with 11 bases sitting between them. Looked up from germline, CDR1 is SNHLY and CDR2 is FYNNEI. This clonotype was observed at least ten times. Sequenced: CD4+ T cells from blood. This sequence was found in a young man in good health. This chain links TRBV2 with TRBJ1-6; D call uncertain. CDR3 DNA: TGTGCCAGCGCACTTGGGTACTATAATTCACCCCTCCACTTT. It is translated as CASALGYYNSPLHF.